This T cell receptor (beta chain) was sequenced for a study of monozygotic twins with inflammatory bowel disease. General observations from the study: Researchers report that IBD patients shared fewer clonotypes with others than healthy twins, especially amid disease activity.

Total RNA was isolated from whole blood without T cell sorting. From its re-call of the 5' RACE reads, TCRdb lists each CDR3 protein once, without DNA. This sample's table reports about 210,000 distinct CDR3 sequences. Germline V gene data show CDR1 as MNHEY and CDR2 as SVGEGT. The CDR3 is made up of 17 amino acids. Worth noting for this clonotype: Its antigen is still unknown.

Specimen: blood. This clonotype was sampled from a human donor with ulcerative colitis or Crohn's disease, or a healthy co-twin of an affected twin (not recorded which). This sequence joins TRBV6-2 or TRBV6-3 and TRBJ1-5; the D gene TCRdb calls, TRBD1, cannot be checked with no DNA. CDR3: CASSNRDSLYSNQPQHF.